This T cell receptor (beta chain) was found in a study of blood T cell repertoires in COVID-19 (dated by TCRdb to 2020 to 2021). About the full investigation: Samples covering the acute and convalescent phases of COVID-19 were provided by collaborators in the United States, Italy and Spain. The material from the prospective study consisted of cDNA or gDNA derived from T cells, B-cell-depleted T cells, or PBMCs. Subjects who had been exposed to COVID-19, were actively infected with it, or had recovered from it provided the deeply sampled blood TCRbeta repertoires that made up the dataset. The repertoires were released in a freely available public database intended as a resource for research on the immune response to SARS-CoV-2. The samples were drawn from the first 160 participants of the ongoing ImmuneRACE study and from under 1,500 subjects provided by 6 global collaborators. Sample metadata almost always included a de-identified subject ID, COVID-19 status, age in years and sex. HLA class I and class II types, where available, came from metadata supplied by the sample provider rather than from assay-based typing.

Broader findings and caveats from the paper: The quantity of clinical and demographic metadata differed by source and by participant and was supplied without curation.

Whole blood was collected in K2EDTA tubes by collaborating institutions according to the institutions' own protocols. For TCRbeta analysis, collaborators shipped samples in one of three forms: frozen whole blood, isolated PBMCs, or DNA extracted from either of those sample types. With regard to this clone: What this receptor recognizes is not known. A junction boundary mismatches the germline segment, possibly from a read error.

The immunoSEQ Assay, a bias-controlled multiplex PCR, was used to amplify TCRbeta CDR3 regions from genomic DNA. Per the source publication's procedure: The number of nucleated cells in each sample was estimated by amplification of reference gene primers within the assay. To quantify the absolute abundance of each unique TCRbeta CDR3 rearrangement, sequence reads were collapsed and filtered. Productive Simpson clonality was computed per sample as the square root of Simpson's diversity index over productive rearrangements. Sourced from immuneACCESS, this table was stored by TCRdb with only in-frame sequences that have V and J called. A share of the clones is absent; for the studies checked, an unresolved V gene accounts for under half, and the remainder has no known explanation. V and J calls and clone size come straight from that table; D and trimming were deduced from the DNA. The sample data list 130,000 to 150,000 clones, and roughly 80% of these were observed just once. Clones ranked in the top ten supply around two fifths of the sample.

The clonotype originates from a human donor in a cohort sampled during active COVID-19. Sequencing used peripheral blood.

The CDR3 protein is CASSLLISGGATLLRF. In nucleotides, the sequence is TGTGCCAGCAGCTTACTGATTAGCGGGGGGGCTACTCTCTTGCGGTTC. The chain is encoded by TRBV11-2 joined to TRBJ2-4; TRBD2 fits 11 bases in the junction. From the cysteine through the phenylalanine, the CDR3 covers 16 amino acids. The sequence is cut down to CDR3 DNA, 48 bases in frame from base 1. CDR1 and CDR2 were assigned from the germline V gene as SGHAT and FQNNGV.